The 20 T cell receptor beta chains presented below share a single source sample, sequenced in a study of cytomegalovirus exposure and HLA in healthy donors. Data came from immunoSEQ multiplex PCR; TCRdb stores just in-frame clones and leaves some out. The sample has some 72,000 clones, 90% to 96% seen once. What was sequenced was PBMCs. The receptors shown here come from a man between 18 and 29 years old in good health and CMV-seropositive.

The chain recombines TRBV7-9 with TRBJ2-2; TRBD2 agrees at 14 bases. The V gene's germline CDR1 is SEHNR and CDR2 FQNEAQ (reference sequence). Trimming took 4 bases from V and 6 from J; bases not matched to a gene: 10. This CDR3 region has 18 residues. The CDR3 DNA is TGTGCCAGCAGCTCGCCCGGGACTAGCGGGAGCAGAGCCGGGGAGCTGTTTTTT. This codes for CASSSPGTSGSRAGELFF.

The CDR3 DNA is TGTGCCAGCAGCGCCCGACAGGGGGCGGGACCCGATAAGAGCGGGGAGCTGTTTTTT. Amino acid sequence: CASSARQGAGPDKSGELFF. This chain uses TRBV11-2 with TRBJ2-2, with 10 bases fitting TRBD1. Germline-derived CDR1 and CDR2 are SGHAT and FQNNGV. CDR3 size: 19 residues. V dropped 5 bases and J dropped 7; count of bases not matched to a gene: 19. Combining the CDR3 with reference TRBV11-2 and TRBJ2-2 gives the whole variable domain EAGVAQSPRYKIIEKRQSVAFWCNPISGHATLYWYQQILGQGPKLLIQFQNNGVVDDSQLPKDRFSAERLKGVDSTLKIQPAKLEDSAVYLCASSARQGAGPDKSGELFFGEGSRLTVL.

This clone was seen just once. The chain joins TRBV30 to TRBJ1-5, with D hard to call. The V end was cut by 0 bases, the J end by 4 bases, with 7 bases between. CDR1 is GTSNPN and CDR2 is SVGIG in the germline V gene (reference sequence). The CDR3 runs to 13 residues. The CDR3, as DNA: TGTGCCTGGAGTGTAGGAGTAAATCAGCCCCAGCATTTT. Its protein is CAWSVGVNQPQHF.

The chain links TRBV29-1 to TRBJ2-1, with TRBD2 identical over 7 bases. Looked up from germline, CDR1 is SQVTM and CDR2 is ANQGSEA. CDR3 length equals 13 residues. The V segment lost 4 bases and the J segment 8 bases; nucleotides outside the gene matches: 8. Here the CDR3 reads CSVGASGPDEQFF. In DNA, the CDR3 is TGCAGCGTTGGGGCTAGCGGACCGGATGAGCAGTTCTTC.

The chain recombines TRBV5-1 with TRBJ2-1; a weak D match, TRBD2 (6 bases). Per germline, CDR1 SGHRS and CDR2 YFSETQ. Trimming pared 4 bases from V and 2 bases from J, leaving 10 bases between. The CDR3 has 14 residues. CDR3 residues: CASSGASAYNEQFF. The CDR3 DNA reads TGCGCCAGCAGCGGGGCTAGCGCCTACAATGAGCAGTTCTTC.

This sequence joins TRBV7-8 and TRBJ1-1; a possible D gene is TRBD1 (5 bases). The germline V and J ends were trimmed by 1 base and 1 base, with 13 bases remaining between them. CDR1 is SGHVS, CDR2 FQNEAQ, per germline. CDR3 length: 16 residues. Written as DNA, the CDR3 is TGTGCCAGCAGCTTAGGTAGGAGCAGGGCGAACACTGAAGCTTTCTTT. Its translation: CASSLGRSRANTEAFF.

The genes are TRBV9 and TRBJ2-7, with 8 bases aligning to TRBD1. J lost 3 bases, V lost 3 bases, and 8 bases had no gene match. In germline, CDR1 is SGDLS, CDR2 YYNGEE. This CDR3 has 15 amino acids. The CDR3 sequence is CASSAAGTGRYEQYF. CDR3 in DNA: TGTGCCAGCAGCGCAGCCGGGACAGGCCGCTACGAGCAGTACTTC.

The V call is TRBV19, the J call TRBJ1-1, with TRBD1 matching over 9 bases. Germline trimming cut 5 bases from V and 0 bases from J; bases unmatched to any gene: 4. The germline gives CDR1 LNHDA, CDR2 SQIVND (reference sequence). There are 15 residues in the CDR3. The CDR3 sequence is CASSLGQGMNTEAFF. CDR3 coding DNA: TGTGCCAGTAGTCTCGGACAGGGGATGAACACTGAAGCTTTCTTT. The whole variable domain, remainder taken from reference TRBV19 and TRBJ1-1, is DGGITQSPKYLFRKEGQNVTLSCEQNLNHDAMYWYRQDPGQGLRLIYYSQIVNDFQKGDIAEGYSVSREKKESFPLTVTSAQKNPTAFYLCASSLGQGMNTEAFFGQGTRLTVV.

The rearrangement uses TRBV9 and TRBJ2-2, with D possibly matching TRBD2 (5 bases). The CDR3 contains 12 residues. From germline, CDR1 is SGDLS and CDR2 YYNGEE. Trimming took off 4 bases at V and 6 bases at J, with 7 bases between the two ends. The CDR3 coding sequence is TGTGCCAGCAGCTTCGGGGCCGGGGAGCTGTTTTTT. It yields the protein CASSFGAGELFF. Looking up the rest from reference TRBV9 and TRBJ2-2 gives the full variable domain: DSGVTQTPKHLITATGQRVTLRCSPRSGDLSVYWYQQSLDQGLQFLIQYYNGEERAKGNILERFSAQQFPDLHSELNLSSLELGDSALYFCASSFGAGELFFGEGSRLTVL.

The J gene is TRBJ2-5, the V gene TRBV7-6; tentative D call: TRBD2 (5 bases). Looked up from germline, CDR1 is SGHVS and CDR2 is FNYEAQ. The CDR3 consists of 13 residues. Between the trimmed V and J ends, which lost 5 bases and 5 bases, there was a span of 12 bases. The DNA of the CDR3 is TGTGCCAGCAGCCTACTAGTGAAGGAGACCCAGTACTTC. Amino acids: CASSLLVKETQYF.

V usage is TRBV11-2 and J usage is TRBJ1-1; D is undetermined. Germline V gene sequence: CDR1 SGHAT, CDR2 FQNNGV. CDR3 size: 16 residues. V lost 2 bases to trimming and J lost 0 bases, with 13 bases between them. CDR3: CASSLIGISLNTEAFF. CDR3 sequence (DNA): TGTGCCAGCAGCTTAATTGGTATTAGTCTGAACACTGAAGCTTTCTTT.

In this sample, this clone turned up once. The genes are TRBV14 and TRBJ2-2, with D possibly matching TRBD2 (6 bases). V shed 1 base and J shed 4 bases, with 22 bases lying between them. CDR1 SGHDN and CDR2 FVKESK come from the germline V gene. The CDR3 totals 19 residues. DNA of the CDR3: TGTGCCAGCAGCCAAGGAAACCTGCGGGGTCGGCGTAGCACCGGGGAGCTGTTTTTT. Its translation: CASSQGNLRGRRSTGELFF.

This chain connects TRBV27 to TRBJ2-7, with no clear D. This CDR3 is built from 13 residues. Germline V gives CDR1 MNHEY, CDR2 SMNVEV (reference sequence). The V and J ends lost 3 bases and 2 bases respectively, with 8 bases between them. CDR3 in DNA: TGTGCCAGCAGTTTTGGGCCGACCTACGAGCAGTACTTC. As protein: CASSFGPTYEQYF.

The V call is TRBV5-4, the J call TRBJ2-3; TRBD2 matches at 9 bases. The J segment lost 5 bases and the V segment lost 0 bases, leaving 13 bases of the junction unmatched. Germline V gene data show CDR1 as SGHNT and CDR2 as YYREEE (reference sequence). There are 18 residues in the CDR3. This CDR3 reads CASSLDPGGAGGLDTQYF. The CDR3 nucleotides are TGTGCCAGCAGCTTGGACCCCGGAGGAGCGGGAGGTTTAGATACGCAGTATTTT.

In this sample, this clone turned up once. The chain carries TRBV28 and TRBJ2-7; the D gene is possibly TRBD1 (6 bases). Per the germline V gene, CDR1 is MDHEN and CDR2 is SYDVKM. The CDR3 is made up of 15 amino acids. Trimming cost V 5 bases and J 0 bases, with 14 bases left between them. CDR3 nucleotide sequence: TGTGCCAGCAGTCGGACAGTTAAGAGCTCCTACGAGCAGTACTTC. Encoded protein: CASSRTVKSSYEQYF.

Written as DNA, the CDR3 is TGTGCCAACCTTCCGGGGGAGATAGGCTATGGCTACACCTTC. Its translation: CANLPGEIGYGYTF. This sequence joins TRBV27 and TRBJ1-2; possible D gene TRBD1, 5 bases. Germline CDR1 reads MNHEY; CDR2 reads SMNVEV (reference sequence). The CDR3 consists of 14 residues. With 10 bases removed from V and 4 bases from J, the gap between germline ends came to 19 bases.

The chain carries TRBV19 and TRBJ2-2; 8 bases map to TRBD1. Germline V gene sequence: CDR1 LNHDA, CDR2 SQIVND (reference sequence). With 6 bases clipped from V and 0 bases from J, the junction kept 3 bases outside the gene matches. The CDR3 sequence is 15 residues long. DNA for the CDR3: TGTGCCAGTAGGCCGGGACAGGCGAACACCGGGGAGCTGTTTTTT. Residues: CASRPGQANTGELFF.

The genes are TRBV7-9 and TRBJ2-7; D is possibly TRBD1 (5 bases). In germline, CDR1 is SEHNR, CDR2 FQNEAQ (reference sequence). Trimming cost V 6 bases and J 0 bases, with 12 bases left between them. This CDR3 spans 14 amino acids. In DNA form, the CDR3 reads TGTGCCAGCAGACCTCCGACAGCCTCCTACGAGCAGTACTTC. This encodes CASRPPTASYEQYF.

The chain combines TRBV15 with TRBJ1-1; D is undetermined. This CDR3 contains 14 residues. V shed 2 bases and J shed 1 base, with 8 bases lying between them. Germline V lookup: CDR1 LNHNV, CDR2 YYDKDF (reference sequence). The CDR3 loop reads CATSRTQENTEAFF. Here the CDR3 DNA reads TGTGCCACCAGCAGAACTCAGGAGAACACTGAAGCTTTCTTT.

V is TRBV7-6 and J is TRBJ1-2; the match to TRBD1 covers 7 bases. Trimming at V came to 4 bases and at J to 8 bases, leaving 7 bases not matched to a gene. Germline V CDR1 and CDR2: SGHVS, FNYEAQ. The CDR3 has 13 amino acids. The DNA of the CDR3 is TGTGCCAGCAGCTCGACAGGGTCCTACGGCTACACCTTC. This translates into CASSSTGSYGYTF.